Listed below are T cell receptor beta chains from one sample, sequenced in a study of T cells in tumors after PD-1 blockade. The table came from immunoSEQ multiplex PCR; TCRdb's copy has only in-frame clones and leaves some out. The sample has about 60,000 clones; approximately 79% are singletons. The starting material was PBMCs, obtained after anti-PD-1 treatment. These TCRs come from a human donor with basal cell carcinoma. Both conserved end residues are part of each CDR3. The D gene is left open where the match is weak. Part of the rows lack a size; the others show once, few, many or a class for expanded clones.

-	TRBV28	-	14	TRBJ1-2	CASSPTMGVYGYTF	TGTGCCAGCAGTCCGACCATGGGGGTCTATGGCTACACCTTC
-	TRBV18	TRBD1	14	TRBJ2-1	CASSPLTGANEQFF	TGTGCCAGCTCACCACTGACAGGGGCGAATGAGCAGTTCTTC
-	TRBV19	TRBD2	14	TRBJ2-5	CASTAAGMRETQYF	TGTGCCAGTACCGCAGCGGGGATGAGGGAGACCCAGTACTTC
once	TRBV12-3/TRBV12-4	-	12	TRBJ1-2	CASSTTGFGYTF	TGTGCCAGCAGCACTACAGGGTTTGGCTACACCTTC
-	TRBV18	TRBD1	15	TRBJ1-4	CASSPTDRGGEKLFF	TGTGCCAGCTCACCCACGGACAGGGGGGGTGAAAAACTGTTTTTT
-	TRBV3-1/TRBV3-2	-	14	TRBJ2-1	CASSQGLAYNEQFF	TGTGCCAGCAGCCAAGGACTAGCCTACAATGAGCAGTTCTTC
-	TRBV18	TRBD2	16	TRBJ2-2	CASSPQSGDFTGELFF	TGTGCCAGCTCACCACAAAGCGGGGATTTCACCGGGGAGCTGTTTTTT
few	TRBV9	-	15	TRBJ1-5	CASSVAPDGNQPQHF	TGTGCCAGCAGCGTAGCGCCCGATGGCAATCAGCCCCAGCATTTT
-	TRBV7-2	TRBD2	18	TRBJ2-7	CASRARGGGAGGAYEQYF	TGTGCCAGCCGCGCCCGGGGCGGGGGGGCCGGAGGGGCCTACGAGCAGTACTTC
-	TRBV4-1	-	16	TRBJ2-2	CASSQFYFANTGELFF	TGCGCCAGCAGCCAATTCTACTTCGCGAACACCGGGGAGCTGTTTTTT
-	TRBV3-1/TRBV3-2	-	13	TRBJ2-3	CASSQLSGVAQYF	TGTGCCAGCAGCCAGTTGAGTGGAGTGGCGCAGTATTTT
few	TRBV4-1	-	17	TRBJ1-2	CASSQDHGLQSNYGYTF	TGCGCCAGCAGCCAAGATCATGGTTTGCAATCTAACTATGGCTACACCTTC
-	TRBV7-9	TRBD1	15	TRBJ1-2	CASSLLRTGGYGYTF	TGTGCCAGCAGCTTACTTAGGACAGGGGGGTATGGCTACACCTTC
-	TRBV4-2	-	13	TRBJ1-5	CASSRQLNQPQHF	TGTGCCAGCAGCAGGCAGCTCAATCAGCCCCAGCATTTT
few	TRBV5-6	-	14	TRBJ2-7	CASSGRDSSYEQYF	TGTGCCAGCAGCGGGAGGGACAGCTCCTACGAGCAGTACTTC
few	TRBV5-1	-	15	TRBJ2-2	CASSLSGGKGGELFF	TGCGCCAGCAGCTTGTCAGGGGGGAAAGGCGGGGAGCTGTTTTTT
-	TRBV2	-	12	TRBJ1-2	CASSPPQGGYTF	TGTGCCAGCAGTCCCCCTCAGGGGGGCTACACCTTC
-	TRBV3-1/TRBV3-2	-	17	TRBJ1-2	CASSQDASGTEIDGYTF	TGTGCCAGCAGCCAAGACGCCAGCGGCACCGAAATCGATGGCTACACCTTC
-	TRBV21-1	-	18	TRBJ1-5	CASSKVQTGGDSNQPQHF	TGTGCCAGCAGCAAAGTTCAGACGGGCGGAGATAGCAATCAGCCCCAGCATTTT
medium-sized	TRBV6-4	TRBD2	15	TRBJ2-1	CASSDSSGGANEQFF	TGTGCCAGCAGTGACTCGAGCGGGGGGGCCAATGAGCAGTTCTTC
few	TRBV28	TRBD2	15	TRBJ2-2	CASSLTAGGIGELFF	TGTGCCAGCAGTTTAACCGCGGGGGGGATCGGGGAGCTGTTTTTT
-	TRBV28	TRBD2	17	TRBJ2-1	CASSWFWASGGYNEQFF	TGTGCCAGCAGCTGGTTCTGGGCCAGCGGGGGGTACAATGAGCAGTTCTTC
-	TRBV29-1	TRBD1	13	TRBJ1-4	CSVRTGEYEKLFF	TGCAGCGTAAGGACAGGGGAATACGAAAAACTGTTTTTT
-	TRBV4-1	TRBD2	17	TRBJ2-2	CASSPSGGALNTGELFF	TGCGCCAGCAGCCCTAGCGGGGGGGCGTTGAACACCGGGGAGCTGTTTTTT
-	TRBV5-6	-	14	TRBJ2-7	CASSLGLGSYEQYF	TGTGCCAGCAGCTTGGGTTTGGGTTCCTACGAGCAGTACTTC